The present entry profiles one T cell receptor (beta chain) with its context. The antigen remains undetermined. Only in-frame clones appear in the TCRdb table, and some are missing; sequencing was by immunoSEQ multiplex PCR. The top ten hold more than 15% of the sample, which has approximately 120,000 clones, roughly 90% seen once. The data derive from a study of T cell responses to AZD1222 COVID-19 vaccine. General study findings and limits: Dominant at 160-218 and 743-854, vaccine-associated CD4 TCRs also spanned spike. Most donors were white British, females outnumbered males, and clonal diversity was possibly underestimated. Unmutated variant regions are reportedly the target of nearly half of TCRs that are spike-specific.

This TCR was recovered from an adult in good health. The sample consisted of peripheral blood, taken on day 0 of AZD1222 vaccination.

The CDR3: CASSHALGQVPEQYV. The CDR3 DNA sequence: TGTGCCAGCAGCCACGCGCTCGGACAGGTACCCGAGCAGTACGTC. J is TRBJ2-7 and V is TRBV7-9, with TRBD1 identical over 7 bases. The CDR3 sequence is 15 residues long. With V trimmed by 5 bases and J by 6 bases, 13 bases remained unmatched. From germline, CDR1 is SEHNR and CDR2 FQNEAQ (reference sequence).